The entry that follows covers one TCR beta chain sequence. These data originate in a study of blood T cell repertoires in COVID-19. Study-wide context: The samples span acute and convalescent COVID-19 from the United States, Italy and Spain. T cells, B-cell-depleted T cells, or PBMCs supplied cDNA or gDNA.

The V gene lost 6 bases and the J gene lost 0 bases, with 12 bases spanning the gap. Germline V gene data show CDR1 as MNHNY and CDR2 as SVGAGI (reference sequence). There are 14 residues in the CDR3. Original processing methods: The assay estimated nucleated cells by amplifying reference gene primers. Profiling relied on immunoSEQ multiplex PCR, and the TCRdb table lists in-frame clones only, not all of them. The D gene and trimming were derived from the DNA, and the V and J assignments and clone size from that table. Altogether 150,000 to 200,000 clones are present, roughly four fifths being singletons, with the ten largest covering roughly 7.5%. The Seattle site enrolled patients during active infection and followed them longitudinally.

The J gene is TRBJ2-7, the V gene TRBV6-6; possible D gene TRBD1, 7 bases. This receptor was identified in a woman in her seventies with COVID-19, enrolled during active disease. The specimen sequenced was peripheral blood. The CDR3: CASSPGGPSYEQYF. The CDR3 DNA is TGTGCCAGCAGCCCAGGGGGGCCCTCCTACGAGCAGTACTTC.